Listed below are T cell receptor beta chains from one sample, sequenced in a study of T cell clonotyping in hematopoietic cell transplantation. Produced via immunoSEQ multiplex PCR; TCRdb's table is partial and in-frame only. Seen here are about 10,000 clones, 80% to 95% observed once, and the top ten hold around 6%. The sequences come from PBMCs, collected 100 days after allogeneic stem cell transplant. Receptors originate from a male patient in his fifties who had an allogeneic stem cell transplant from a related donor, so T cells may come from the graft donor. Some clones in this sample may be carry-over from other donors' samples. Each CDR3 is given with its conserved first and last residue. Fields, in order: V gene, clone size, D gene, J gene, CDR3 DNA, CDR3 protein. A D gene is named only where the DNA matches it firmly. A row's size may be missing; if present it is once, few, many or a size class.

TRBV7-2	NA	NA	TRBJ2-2	TGTGCCAGCAGCTTAGGAGGGGGTAACACCGGGGAGCTGTTTTTT	CASSLGGGNTGELFF
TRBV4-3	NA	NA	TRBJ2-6	TGCGCCAGCAGCCAGGTCGTCAGGGACCCTGGGGCCAACGTCCTGACTTTC	CASSQVVRDPGANVLTF
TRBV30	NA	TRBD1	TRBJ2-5	TGTGCCTGGATCCCCGGGACAGGTGAAGAGACCCAGTACTTC	CAWIPGTGEETQYF
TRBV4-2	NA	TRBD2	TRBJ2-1	TGTGCCAGCAGCCAATCACAGCGGGGGGACTACAATGAGCAGTTCTTC	CASSQSQRGDYNEQFF
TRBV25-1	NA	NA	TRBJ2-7	TGTGCCACCTCGAAAGAGTACTCCTACGAGCAGTACTTC	CATSKEYSYEQYF
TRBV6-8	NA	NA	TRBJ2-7	TGTGCCAGCAGTAACTACGAGCAGTACTTC	CASSNYEQYF
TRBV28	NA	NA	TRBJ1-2	TGTGCCAGCAGTTTAAATGGGGCGGCCTATGGCTACACCTTC	CASSLNGAAYGYTF
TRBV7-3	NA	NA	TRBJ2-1	TGTGCCAGCAGCTTTACTAGTAATGAGCAGTTCTTC	CASSFTSNEQFF
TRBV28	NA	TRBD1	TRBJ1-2	TGTGCCAGCACCGGGACAGGGGAGAGCTACACCTTC	CASTGTGESYTF
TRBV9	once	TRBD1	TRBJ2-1	TGTGCCAGCAGCGTAGGGGGACAGGGAACGGCTGAGCAGTTCTTC	CASSVGGQGTAEQFF
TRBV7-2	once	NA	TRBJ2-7	TGTGCCAGCAGCTTAGTGGGGGGTGGAATCTCCTACGAGCAGTACTTC	CASSLVGGGISYEQYF
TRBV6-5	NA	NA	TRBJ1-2	TGTGCCACCTTTGGGACGGTCTATGGCTACACCTTC	CATFGTVYGYTF
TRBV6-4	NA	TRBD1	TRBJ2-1	TGTGCCAGCAGTGGGGACAGCTACAATGAGCAGTTCTTC	CASSGDSYNEQFF
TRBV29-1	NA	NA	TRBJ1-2	TGCAGCGTTGCGGGCAGTTACTATGGCTACACCTTC	CSVAGSYYGYTF
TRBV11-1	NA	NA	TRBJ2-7	TGTGCCAGCAGCTTAGACAGGGAGGGCGAGCAGTACTTC	CASSLDREGEQYF
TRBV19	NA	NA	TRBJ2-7	TGTGCCAGTAGTATGGGCAGGCTCTACGAGCAGTACTTC	CASSMGRLYEQYF
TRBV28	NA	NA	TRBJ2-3	TGTGCCAGCAGTTTAATGGATACGCAGTATTTT	CASSLMDTQYF
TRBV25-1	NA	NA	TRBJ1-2	TGTGCCAGCAGTGAAGGGGAGGGTGGCTACACCTTC	CASSEGEGGYTF
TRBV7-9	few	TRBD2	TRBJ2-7	TGTGCCAGCAGCTTGGGGGGGGGACCCTACGAGCAGTACTTC	CASSLGGGPYEQYF
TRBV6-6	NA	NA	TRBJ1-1	TGTGCCAGCAGCCAGGGAGACACTGAAGCTTTCTTT	CASSQGDTEAFF
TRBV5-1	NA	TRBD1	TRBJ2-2	TGCGCCAGCAGCCGCATAGGGACAGGGGCCGGGGAGCTGTTTTTT	CASSRIGTGAGELFF
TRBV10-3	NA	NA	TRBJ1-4	TGTGCCATCAGTGAACCAGCCGCAGGGGAAAAACTGTTTTTT	CAISEPAAGEKLFF
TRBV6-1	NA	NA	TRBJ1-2	TGTGCCAGCAGTGAACAGGGTAACTATGGCTACACCTTC	CASSEQGNYGYTF
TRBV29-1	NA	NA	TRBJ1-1	TGCAGCGCCAAACCGGGACAGAACACTGAAGCTTTCTTT	CSAKPGQNTEAFF
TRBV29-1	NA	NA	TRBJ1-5	TGCAGCGTTGCAGGGCTGGATCAGCCCCAGCATTTT	CSVAGLDQPQHF
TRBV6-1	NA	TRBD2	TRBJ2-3	TGTGCCAGCAGTGTAATAGCGGGAGACACAGATACGCAGTATTTT	CASSVIAGDTDTQYF
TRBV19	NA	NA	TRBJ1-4	TGTGCCAGTAGTCTACAGGGCCCTAATGAAAAACTGTTTTTT	CASSLQGPNEKLFF
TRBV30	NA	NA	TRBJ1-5	TGTGCCTGGAGTAGGGAGGGCAATCAGCCCCAGCATTTT	CAWSREGNQPQHF
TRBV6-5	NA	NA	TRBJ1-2	TGTGCCAGCAGTTACCTCCCGCGGGATAAAGGCTACACCTTC	CASSYLPRDKGYTF
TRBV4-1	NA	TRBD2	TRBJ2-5	TGCGCCAGCAGCCTGACTAGCGGGGATCAAGAGACCCAGTACTTC	CASSLTSGDQETQYF
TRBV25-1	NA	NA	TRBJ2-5	TGTGCCAGCAGTGAATTCCTAGGGTCGGAGACCCAGTACTTC	CASSEFLGSETQYF
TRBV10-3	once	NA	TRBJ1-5	TGTGCCATCAGTGAGTCAAAGGGGTCCAAGCAGCCCCAGCATTTT	CAISESKGSKQPQHF
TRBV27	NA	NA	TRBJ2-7	TGTGCCAGCAGTTTAGGGGGGCTTTCCGAGCAGTACTTC	CASSLGGLSEQYF
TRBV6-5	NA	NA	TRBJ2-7	TGTGCCACCCTGGGGTACGGATCCACCTACGAGCAGTACTTC	CATLGYGSTYEQYF
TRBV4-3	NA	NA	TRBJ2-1	TGCGCCAGCAGCCAAGGTGTAAGCTCCTACAATGAGCAGTTCTTC	CASSQGVSSYNEQFF
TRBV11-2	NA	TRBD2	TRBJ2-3	TGTGCCAGCAGCTTATCTCGACGGGGGGGAACAGATACGCAGTATTTT	CASSLSRRGGTDTQYF
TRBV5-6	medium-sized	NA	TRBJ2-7	TGTGCCAGCAGCTCGGAATTCAGGGCTTACGAGCAGTACTTC	CASSSEFRAYEQYF
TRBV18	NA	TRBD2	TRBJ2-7	TGTGCCAGCTCACCACCAGCGGGGGCAAACTACGAGCAGTACTTC	CASSPPAGANYEQYF
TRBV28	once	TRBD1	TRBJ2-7	TGTGCCAGCAGTTTTGGCGGGACAGGGAGACCCTACGAGCAGTACTTC	CASSFGGTGRPYEQYF
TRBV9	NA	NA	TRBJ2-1	TGTGCCAGCAGCGTAGGGGGGGATGAGCAGTTCTTC	CASSVGGDEQFF
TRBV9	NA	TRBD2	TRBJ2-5	TGTGCCAGCAGCGTAGGAACGGGGGGGCGAGAGACCCAGTACTTC	CASSVGTGGRETQYF
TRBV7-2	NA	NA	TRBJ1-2	TGTGCCAGCAGCTTAGTGGCAGCTCCTAACTATGGCTACACCTTC	CASSLVAAPNYGYTF
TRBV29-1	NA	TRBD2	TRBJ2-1	TGCAGCGTTGTTCCCAGCGGGGAAAGCTCCTACAATGAGCAGTTCTTC	CSVVPSGESSYNEQFF
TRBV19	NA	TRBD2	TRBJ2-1	TGTGCCAGTAGTATTTCTAGCGGAAACTACAATGAGCAGTTCTTC	CASSISSGNYNEQFF
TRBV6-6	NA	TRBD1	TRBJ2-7	TGTGCCAGCAACCTGGACAGGGGGGTCTCCTACGAGCAGTACTTC	CASNLDRGVSYEQYF
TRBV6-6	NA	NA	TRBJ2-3	TGTGCCAGCAGGTTACAGGGTACAGATACGCAGTATTTT	CASRLQGTDTQYF
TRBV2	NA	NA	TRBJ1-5	TGTGCCAGCGGATACTCACCCGATCAGGCACAGCCCCAGCATTTT	CASGYSPDQAQPQHF
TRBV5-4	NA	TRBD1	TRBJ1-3	TGTGCCAGCAGATTACAGGGGGCTGGAAACACCATATATTTT	CASRLQGAGNTIYF
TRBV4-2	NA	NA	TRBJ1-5	TGTGCCAGCAGCCCCACGAACTTGGGAGGAGATCAGCCCCAGCATTTT	CASSPTNLGGDQPQHF
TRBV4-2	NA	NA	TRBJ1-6	TGTGCCAGCAGCCAAGATTCAGGTTCACCCCTCCACTTT	CASSQDSGSPLHF
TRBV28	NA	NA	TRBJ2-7	TGTGCCAGCATGAGCTCCGGACAATCTAACTACGAGCAGTACTTC	CASMSSGQSNYEQYF
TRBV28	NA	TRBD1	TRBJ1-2	TGTGCCAGCAGCAAGACAGGGGGAGACTATGGCTACACCTTC	CASSKTGGDYGYTF